These 32 T cell receptor beta chains were sequenced from one sample in a study of cytomegalovirus exposure and HLA in healthy donors. Generated by immunoSEQ multiplex PCR, the TCRdb table keeps only in-frame clones and is missing some. The table includes about 120,000 clones, about 83% detected once. The sequenced material came from PBMCs. These receptors all stem from a man aged 18 to 35 in good health and CMV-seronegative.

The rearrangement links TRBV7-2 to TRBJ2-5, with 12 bases matching TRBD2. The CDR3 has 15 residues. With V trimmed by 2 bases and J by 5 bases, 3 bases remained unmatched. Germline CDR1 reads SGHTA; CDR2 reads FQGNSA. The CDR3 sequence: CASSLLAGGRETQYF. The CDR3 bases are TGTGCCAGCAGCTTACTAGCGGGAGGGCGGGAGACCCAGTACTTC.

The genes are TRBV27 and TRBJ2-2; 9 positions match TRBD2. Germline V lookup: CDR1 MNHEY, CDR2 SMNVEV (reference sequence). The CDR3 runs to 15 residues. Losses at the gene ends were 8 bases for V and 5 bases for J; bases not matched to a gene: 9. CDR3: CASLEGGRGTGELFF. The CDR3 bases are TGTGCCAGCTTAGAAGGCGGGAGGGGTACCGGGGAGCTGTTTTTT.

On this clone itself: This may arise from a read error, as a much more abundant clone is one base away. The sample carries other DNA sequences with the same CDR3. The rearrangement joins TRBV5-4 to TRBJ2-7, with TRBD1 matching over 11 bases. The CDR3 has 14 amino acids. The trim removed 4 bases at V and 4 bases at J, leaving 4 bases unmatched. Germline CDR1 is SGHNT and CDR2 is YYREEE (reference sequence). CDR3 in DNA: TGTGCCAGCAGCCCCGGGACAGGGGGGTACGAGCAGTACTTC. Its protein product is CASSPGTGGYEQYF.

V is TRBV6-5 and J is TRBJ1-5, with 9 bases lining up with TRBD1. With 6 bases clipped from V and 4 bases from J, the junction kept 7 bases outside the gene matches. Germline-derived CDR1 and CDR2 are MNHEY and SVGAGI. This CDR3 has 15 residues. The DNA of the CDR3 is TGTGCCAGCAGACGCGTGGGGACAGGGAATCAGCCCCAGCATTTT. Its protein is CASRRVGTGNQPQHF.

V is TRBV30 and J is TRBJ2-1; 12 nucleotides agree with TRBD2. V was clipped by 0 bases and J by 1 base; unmatched bases: 4. This CDR3 is 17 amino acids long. The V gene's germline CDR1 is GTSNPN and CDR2 SVGIG (reference sequence). The CDR3 DNA follows: TGTGCCTGGAGTGTATCCGGACTAGCGGGGTCCTACAATGAGCAGTTCTTC. Amino acids: CAWSVSGLAGSYNEQFF.

Details on this clone: One junction end disagrees with the germline gene, perhaps due to a read error. The chain joins TRBV6-1 to TRBJ1-2, with 7 bases identical to TRBD1. Germline CDR1 MNHNS, CDR2 SASEGT. The CDR3 extends over 17 amino acids. CDR3 nucleotide sequence: TGTGCCAGCAGGGAAGGGACAGAAGGGGAATTTCTTTATGGCTACACCTTC. Translation gives CASREGTEGEFLYGYTF.

The V call is TRBV6-1, the J call TRBJ2-7; the match to TRBD2 covers 8 bases. After removal of 6 bases from V and 6 bases from J, the junction contained 7 bases not matched to a gene. The CDR3 sequence is 13 residues long. The germline V gene encodes CDR1 MNHNS and CDR2 SASEGT. As DNA, the CDR3 is TGTGCCAGCAGCCGGGGACTAGGCGGCGAGCAGTACTTC. The encoded protein is CASSRGLGGEQYF.

The chain is built from TRBV15 and TRBJ2-7, with D perhaps TRBD2 (7 bases). V was clipped by 0 bases and J by 0 bases, with 12 bases between them. Germline V lookup: CDR1 LNHNV, CDR2 YYDKDF (reference sequence). This CDR3 has 16 residues. CDR3 loop: CATSRDYRGGSYEQYF. The CDR3, as DNA: TGTGCCACCAGCAGAGACTATAGGGGGGGCTCCTACGAGCAGTACTTC. Looking up the rest from reference TRBV15 and TRBJ2-7 gives the full variable domain: DAMVIQNPRYQVTQFGKPVTLSCSQTLNHNVMYWYQQKSSQAPKLLFHYYDKDFNNEADTPDNFQSRRPNTSFCFLDIRSPGLGDTAMYLCATSRDYRGGSYEQYFGPGTRLTVT.

The chain carries TRBV19 and TRBJ1-5; TRBD1 is a possible D gene (5 bases). V lost 3 bases, J lost 6 bases, and 9 bases lay in between. The germline V gene encodes CDR1 LNHDA and CDR2 SQIVND (reference sequence). The CDR3 length is 13 residues. CDR3 DNA sequence: TGTGCCAGTAGTATCCAGGGTTCTCAGCCCCAGCATTTT. Protein product: CASSIQGSQPQHF.

This rearrangement joins TRBV6-6 to TRBJ2-1; tentatively, D is TRBD1 (6 bases). Germline V gives CDR1 MNHNY, CDR2 SVGAGI (reference sequence). This CDR3 spans 11 amino acids. The ends were cut back, 8 bases at V and 9 bases at J, with 11 bases in the middle. The CDR3 nucleotides read TGTGCCAGCGCCAGCAGGGGTGAGCAGTTCTTC. The encoded protein is CASASRGEQFF.

This clone was counted a few times. V is TRBV13 and J is TRBJ1-2; 7 bases map to TRBD1. Germline assignment: CDR1 PRHDT and CDR2 FYEKMQ (reference sequence). Trimming took 5 bases from V and 6 from J; bases not matched to a gene: 6. The CDR3 spans 13 residues. The CDR3 bases are TGTGCCAGCAGCATGAGGGGGCTGCATGGCTACACCTTC. As protein: CASSMRGLHGYTF.

V is TRBV5-1 and J is TRBJ2-7, with D perhaps TRBD2 (5 bases). Per the germline V gene, CDR1 is SGHRS and CDR2 is YFSETQ. CDR3 size: 13 residues. Trimming shortened V by 2 bases and J by 4 bases, and 10 bases separated the two germline ends. CDR3 protein: CASSLGGDYEQYF. The CDR3 nucleotides read TGCGCCAGCAGCTTAGGAGGAGATTACGAGCAGTACTTC.

The chain is built from TRBV6-1 and TRBJ2-7; the D gene is possibly TRBD1 (5 bases). Looked up from germline, CDR1 is MNHNS and CDR2 is SASEGT. CDR3 length: 14 amino acids. V lost 2 bases and J 2 bases, leaving 10 bases between the germline ends. This CDR3 reads CASSEWGKTYEQYF. The CDR3 DNA sequence: TGTGCCAGCAGTGAATGGGGCAAGACCTACGAGCAGTACTTC.

The CDR3 sequence: CASRTTGTGYEQYF. The CDR3 nucleotides read TGTGCCAGTAGGACAACCGGGACAGGGTACGAGCAGTACTTC. This chain links TRBV19 with TRBJ2-7; 9 nucleotides line up with TRBD1. Losses at the gene ends were 6 bases for V and 4 bases for J; bases not matched to a gene: 7. The CDR3 runs 14 residues. Germline assignment: CDR1 LNHDA and CDR2 SQIVND (reference sequence).

The chain recombines TRBV20-1 with TRBJ1-2; D unresolved. V lost 3 bases and J lost 7, with 6 bases in between. Germline V CDR1 and CDR2: DFQATT, SNEGSKA (reference sequence). CDR3 size: 10 residues. CDR3 amino acids: CSASYGGYTF. The CDR3 DNA follows: TGCAGTGCTAGTTACGGTGGCTACACCTTC.

The chain recombines TRBV27 with TRBJ2-5; 8 bases map to TRBD1. The CDR3 has 14 amino acids. Trimming cost V 4 bases and J 6 bases; bases outside gene matches: 7. Germline V CDR1 and CDR2: MNHEY, SMNVEV (reference sequence). CDR3 amino acids: CASSSIRGHQTQYF. CDR3 sequence (DNA): TGTGCCAGCAGTTCGATCAGGGGGCATCAGACCCAGTACTTC.

The V and J genes are TRBV19 and TRBJ2-1; D unresolved. Trimming cost V 5 bases and J 6 bases, with 11 bases left between them. Germline CDR1 LNHDA, CDR2 SQIVND (reference sequence). This CDR3 has 13 residues. CDR3 loop: CASSASRFNEQFF. The DNA for the CDR3 is TGTGCCAGTAGTGCCTCTAGATTCAATGAGCAGTTCTTC.

This clone was found a few times. The same CDR3 can be traced to other DNA sequences in this sample. V gene TRBV29-1 combines with J gene TRBJ1-1; maybe TRBD1 (5 bases). This CDR3 has 13 amino acids. Looked up from germline, CDR1 is SQVTM and CDR2 is ANQGSEA. The ends were cut back, 3 bases at V and 1 base at J, with 9 bases in the middle. The CDR3 spells CSVDRGRNTEAFF. The CDR3 DNA reads TGCAGCGTTGATAGGGGCCGGAACACTGAAGCTTTCTTT.

The chain combines TRBV6-6 with TRBJ1-1; D gene ambiguous. Per germline, CDR1 MNHNY and CDR2 SVGAGI (reference sequence). V shed 0 bases and J shed 0 bases, with 5 bases lying between them. The CDR3 consists of 14 residues. The CDR3 loop is CASSYSQMNTEAFF. CDR3 coding DNA: TGTGCCAGCAGTTACTCACAGATGAACACTGAAGCTTTCTTT.

The V call is TRBV5-6, the J call TRBJ2-5, with 14 bases identical to TRBD2. The CDR3 length is 16 residues. The germline gives CDR1 SGHDT, CDR2 YYEEEE. With 3 bases clipped from V and 2 bases from J, the junction kept 3 bases outside the gene matches. The CDR3 loop is CASSSGLAGGQETQYF. The CDR3 DNA is TGTGCCAGCAGCTCCGGACTAGCGGGAGGACAAGAGACCCAGTACTTC.

V and J are TRBV5-6 and TRBJ2-7, with 8 nucleotides matching TRBD2. This CDR3 is 15 amino acids long. With V trimmed by 5 bases and J by 5 bases, 12 bases remained unmatched. Germline CDR1 SGHDT, CDR2 YYEEEE. CDR3 sequence (DNA): TGTGCCAGCAGGGTAACCGGGACTAGTGAGCACGAGCAGTACTTC. The encoded protein is CASRVTGTSEHEQYF.

Points on this clone: Other DNA sequences in the same sample also yield this CDR3. The rearrangement joins TRBV30 to TRBJ1-3; 7 nucleotides agree with TRBD1. Germline trimming cut 2 bases from V and 0 bases from J; bases unmatched to any gene: 1. The germline gives CDR1 GTSNPN, CDR2 SVGIG (reference sequence). CDR3 length equals 14 residues. The CDR3 region is CAWSRDSSGNTIYF. The CDR3 region has the DNA TGTGCCTGGAGTCGGGACAGCTCTGGAAACACCATATATTTT.

This chain links TRBV7-6 with TRBJ2-7; TRBD2 matches 10 bases. Germline V gene lookup returns CDR1 SGHVS and CDR2 FNYEAQ. The CDR3 contains 16 residues. V gave up 5 bases and J gave up 6 bases; unmatched junction bases: 13. The CDR3 region is CASSPRTGTSDTEQYF. The DNA of the CDR3 is TGTGCCAGCAGCCCGCGGACCGGGACTAGCGATACCGAGCAGTACTTC.

The chain couples TRBV25-1 to TRBJ2-1, with D unclear. Trimming shortened V by 1 base and J by 1 base, and 2 bases separated the two germline ends. The germline gives CDR1 MGHDK, CDR2 SYGVNS. CDR3 length: 13 amino acids. The CDR3 here is CASSESSYNEQFF. DNA of the CDR3: TGTGCCAGCAGTGAATCGTCCTACAATGAGCAGTTCTTC. The variable domain in full, with the rest retrieved from reference TRBV25-1 and TRBJ2-1, is EADIYQTPRYLVIGTGKKITLECSQTMGHDKMYWYQQDPGMELHLIHYSYGVNSTEKGDLSSESTVSRIRTEHFPLTLESARPSHTSQYLCASSESSYNEQFFGPGTRLTVL.

The V and J genes are TRBV14 and TRBJ2-2, with 7 bases identical to TRBD1. Germline V gene data show CDR1 as SGHDN and CDR2 as FVKESK. V was pared by 1 base and J by 6 bases, with 5 bases of the junction left unmatched. There are 15 residues in the CDR3. The CDR3 is CASSQGQGWSGELFF. The CDR3 DNA sequence: TGTGCCAGCAGCCAAGGACAGGGATGGTCCGGGGAGCTGTTTTTT.

The genes are TRBV2 and TRBJ2-5; D might be TRBD1 (6 bases). Germline V gene lookup returns CDR1 SNHLY and CDR2 FYNNEI. The CDR3 runs 15 residues. V gave up 1 base and J gave up 3 bases, with 12 bases separating them. The CDR3 sequence: CASSEVGRGKETQYF. CDR3 nucleotide sequence: TGTGCCAGCAGTGAAGTTGGCAGGGGAAAAGAGACCCAGTACTTC. Filled out from reference TRBV2 and TRBJ2-5, the complete variable domain reads EPEVTQTPSHQVTQMGQEVILRCVPISNHLYFYWYRQILGQKVEFLVSFYNNEISEKSEIFDDQFSVERPDGSNFTLKIRSTKLEDSAMYFCASSEVGRGKETQYFGPGTRLLVL.

The genes are TRBV5-6 and TRBJ1-2; D not certain. This CDR3 is 14 amino acids long. Germline CDR1 and CDR2: SGHDT and YYEEEE. Trimming shortened V by 1 base and J by 2 bases, and 9 bases separated the two germline ends. The CDR3 loop reads CASSLSRLNYGYTF. CDR3 DNA: TGTGCCAGCAGCTTGTCTAGGTTGAACTATGGCTACACCTTC.

This chain's CDR3 is CASSSTGTSDNNEQFF. DNA for the CDR3: TGTGCCAGCAGCTCGACCGGGACTAGCGACAACAATGAGCAGTTCTTC. The chain uses TRBV7-9 and TRBJ2-1, with 10 bases identical to TRBD2. J lost 5 bases, V lost 4 bases, and 8 bases had no gene match. This CDR3 is built from 16 residues. Looked up from germline, CDR1 is SEHNR and CDR2 is FQNEAQ (reference sequence).

The genes are TRBV19 and TRBJ1-2; 10 nucleotides match TRBD1. Looked up from germline, CDR1 is LNHDA and CDR2 is SQIVND (reference sequence). V was clipped by 4 bases and J by 2 bases; unmatched bases: 4. The CDR3 runs 15 residues. The CDR3 reads CASSTEGQGNYGYTF. The CDR3 DNA sequence: TGTGCCAGTAGTACTGAGGGACAGGGGAACTATGGCTACACCTTC.

The V and J genes are TRBV15 and TRBJ1-3; D call uncertain. The CDR3 has 18 residues. Germline CDR1 reads LNHNV; CDR2 reads YYDKDF (reference sequence). V lost 0 bases, J lost 4 bases, and 19 bases lay in between. For the CDR3, the DNA is TGTGCCACCAGCAGAGATCGAATGCAGGTCGGCGGGGGAAACACCATATATTTT. Translated, it gives CATSRDRMQVGGGNTIYF.

The V gene is TRBV5-4, the J gene TRBJ1-1; 8 nucleotides align to TRBD1. The CDR3 has 16 amino acids. Trimming at V came to 0 bases and at J to 0 bases, leaving 4 bases not matched to a gene. Germline V gives CDR1 SGHNT, CDR2 YYREEE (reference sequence). The CDR3 spells CASSLAAGGMNTEAFF. CDR3 nucleotides: TGTGCCAGCAGCTTGGCCGCAGGGGGCATGAACACTGAAGCTTTCTTT.

The chain recombines TRBV5-4 with TRBJ2-7; 8 bases are shared with TRBD1. This CDR3 spans 15 amino acids. CDR1 is SGHNT, CDR2 YYREEE, per germline (reference sequence). J was trimmed by 3 bases and V by 1 base; bases with no gene match: 6. CDR3 sequence: CASSLRPGGVYEQYF. Written as DNA, the CDR3 is TGTGCCAGCAGCTTGCGGCCAGGGGGCGTCTACGAGCAGTACTTC. The whole variable domain, filled in from reference TRBV5-4 and TRBJ2-7, reads ETGVTQSPTHLIKTRGQQVTLRCSSQSGHNTVSWYQQALGQGPQFIFQYYREEENGRGNFPPRFSGLQFPNYSSELNVNALELDDSALYLCASSLRPGGVYEQYFGPGTRLTVT.